The 18 T cell receptor beta chains reported below all come from one sample, sequenced in a study of identical twins. One entry per CDR3 protein results from TCRdb running MiXCR on the 5' RACE reads. The repertoire has roughly 720,000 distinct CDR3 sequences, about 20% of them found once; the top ten carry 10% to 15%. These sequences were also reported in another study, on T cells expressing NK-cell markers.

The sample was PBMCs. These receptors all stem from a woman aged 18-29 years in good health.

The chain recombines TRBV29-1 with TRBJ1-1; tentatively, D is TRBD1 (6 bases). The CDR3 has 14 residues. V lost 5 bases to trimming and J lost 3 bases, with 16 bases between them. In germline, CDR1 is SQVTM, CDR2 ANQGSEA. The CDR3 loop reads CSVRTDRSDTEAFF. The DNA for the CDR3 is TGCAGCGTTAGGACAGACAGGTCGGACACTGAAGCTTTCTTT.

The chain links TRBV7-8 to TRBJ1-1, with D unresolved. The V gene's germline CDR1 is SGHVS and CDR2 FQNEAQ. Trimming removed 5 bases from V and 7 bases from J, with 11 bases in between. CDR3 size: 12 residues. CDR3: CASSETVREAFF. In DNA form, the CDR3 reads TGTGCCAGCAGCGAGACGGTGCGTGAAGCTTTCTTT.

This clonotype appeared many times. The chain employs TRBV6-2 or TRBV6-3 and TRBJ1-1; D possibly corresponds to TRBD1 (5 bases). V was cut by 6 bases and J by 5 bases, with 22 bases left in between. The CDR3 covers 16 residues. Germline V gene sequence: CDR1 MNHEY, CDR2 SVGEGT. Here the CDR3 DNA reads TGTGCCAGCAGCTGGAACCCCAGGGCCCCGGGGACTGAAGCTTTCTTT. Its translation is CASSWNPRAPGTEAFF.

The J gene is TRBJ2-5, the V gene TRBV7-7, with 9 nucleotides matching TRBD2. CDR1 and CDR2 (germline): SSHAT, FNYEAQ (reference sequence). The V gene end was trimmed by 3 bases and the J gene end by 1 base; junction bases not matched to a gene: 3. There are 15 residues in the CDR3. CDR3 nucleotide sequence: TGTGCCAGCAGCTTTACTAGCGGGTTCCAAGAGACCCAGTACTTC. Translating gives CASSFTSGFQETQYF.

This clonotype was detected a few times. The V call is TRBV12-3 or TRBV12-4, the J call TRBJ2-7, with 10 bases aligning to TRBD2. Trimming removed 6 bases from V and 6 bases from J; junction bases left unmatched: 5. The CDR3 spans 13 residues. The CDR3 DNA sequence: TGTGCCAGCAGCGCCGGGACTAGCGTCGAGCAGTACTTC. This translates into CASSAGTSVEQYF.

The CDR3 region has the DNA TGTGCCATCAGCGGACCCCCCGTAGAGACCCAGTACTTC. Its translation is CAISGPPVETQYF. V and J are TRBV10-3 and TRBJ2-5; the D is unclear. Per germline, CDR1 ENHRY and CDR2 SYGVKD. Trimming cost V 6 bases and J 4 bases, with 12 bases left between them. The CDR3 totals 13 residues.

V usage is TRBV7-9 and J usage is TRBJ1-1; possible D gene TRBD1, 5 bases. Germline V gives CDR1 SEHNR, CDR2 FQNEAQ (reference sequence). V lost 2 bases, J lost 4 bases, and 8 bases lay in between. This CDR3 spans 13 amino acids. CDR3 amino acids: CASSLPGGTEAFF. In DNA, the CDR3 is TGTGCCAGCAGCTTACCCGGGGGCACTGAAGCTTTCTTT.

A few counts support this clonotype. The chain uses TRBV12-3 or TRBV12-4 and TRBJ1-5; maybe TRBD1 (5 bases). There are 12 residues in the CDR3. Trimming cost V 5 bases and J 11 bases, with 13 bases left between them. CDR3 nucleotide sequence: TGTGCCAGCAGTGGGGCGCCGGAGGCCCAGCATTTT. Translating it yields CASSGAPEAQHF.

This clonotype was recorded many times. The gene calls are TRBV20-1 and TRBJ2-7; TRBD1 matches 8 bases. The CDR3 contains 15 residues. Germline CDR1 and CDR2: DFQATT and SNEGSKA (reference sequence). The junction had 9 bases not matched to a gene; V was cut back by 3 bases and J by 2 bases. The CDR3 nucleotides read TGCAGTGCTAGCTGGCGGACAGGGATTACCTACGAGCAGTACTTC. Its protein is CSASWRTGITYEQYF.

The V call is TRBV9, the J call TRBJ1-1, with D possibly matching TRBD1 (6 bases). Germline CDR1 reads SGDLS; CDR2 reads YYNGEE. The CDR3 is 14 amino acids. Trimming removed 7 bases at V and 5 bases at J, with 18 bases between. This CDR3 reads CASGRGEVWTEAFF. The CDR3 DNA reads TGTGCCAGCGGTAGGGGGGAGGTATGGACTGAAGCTTTCTTT.

This chain uses TRBV7-7 with TRBJ2-1, with D uncertain. Germline assignment: CDR1 SSHAT and CDR2 FNYEAQ (reference sequence). Trimming removed 4 bases at V and 9 bases at J, with 13 bases between. The CDR3 sequence is 13 residues long. Written as DNA, the CDR3 is TGTGCCAGCAGCTCCAGTCGCAACGGTGAGCAGTTCTTC. Amino acids: CASSSSRNGEQFF.

The chain combines TRBV6-5 with TRBJ2-5; D not resolved. Trimming took off 0 bases at V and 4 bases at J, with 9 bases between the two ends. Germline V lookup: CDR1 MNHEY, CDR2 SVGAGI. The CDR3 runs 14 residues. CDR3 loop: CASSYSIRLETQYF. The CDR3 nucleotides read TGTGCCAGCAGTTACTCGATAAGACTAGAGACCCAGTACTTC.

The chain couples TRBV20-1 to TRBJ2-1; TRBD2 is a possible D gene (6 bases). The CDR3 runs 15 residues. Germline values: CDR1 DFQATT, CDR2 SNEGSKA (reference sequence). Trimming took 5 bases from V and 4 from J, leaving 18 bases between them. This CDR3 is CSAPSDWGLYNEQFF. The CDR3 DNA is TGCAGTGCTCCATCTGACTGGGGACTTTACAATGAGCAGTTCTTC.

This clonotype was detected a few times. The V gene is TRBV20-1, the J gene TRBJ2-3; the match to TRBD2 covers 8 bases. The V gene end was trimmed by 0 bases and the J gene end by 0 bases; junction bases not matched to a gene: 14. Looked up from germline, CDR1 is DFQATT and CDR2 is SNEGSKA (reference sequence). This CDR3 comprises 19 residues. CDR3 DNA: TGCAGTGCTAGAGACGCCCGGGTAGCGGGGACCTCTAGCACAGATACGCAGTATTTT. This translates into CSARDARVAGTSSTDTQYF.

The J gene is TRBJ1-1, the V gene TRBV6-1; unclear D gene. The V and J ends lost 6 bases and 0 bases respectively, with 11 bases between them. The CDR3 is 14 residues long. The germline CDR1 and CDR2 sequences are MNHNS and SASEGT. For the CDR3, the DNA is TGTGCCAGCAGGCCAACGAGGGTGAACACTGAAGCTTTCTTT. Protein: CASRPTRVNTEAFF.

This chain uses TRBV12-3 or TRBV12-4 with TRBJ1-2; 9 bases map to TRBD1. Germline trimming cut 5 bases from V and 8 bases from J; bases unmatched to any gene: 6. This CDR3 region has 13 residues. Here the CDR3 reads CASSRTGEAGYTF. In DNA form, the CDR3 reads TGTGCCAGCAGTAGGACAGGGGAGGCAGGCTACACCTTC.

The rearrangement joins TRBV2 to TRBJ2-3; D uncertain. Germline V gene sequence: CDR1 SNHLY, CDR2 FYNNEI. V was pared by 5 bases and J by 5 bases, with 11 bases between. The CDR3 loop spans 13 amino acids. CDR3 loop: CASSTGRLDTQYF. CDR3 DNA sequence: TGTGCCAGCAGTACTGGACGGCTAGATACGCAGTATTTT.

V gene TRBV19 combines with J gene TRBJ2-5; D tentatively fits TRBD1 or TRBD2 (6 bases each). The CDR3 totals 17 residues. V was shortened by 4 bases and J by 5 bases, with 23 bases between the two germline ends. CDR1 is LNHDA, CDR2 SQIVND, per germline (reference sequence). The CDR3 sequence is CASSTREGGFAGETQYF. CDR3 sequence (DNA): TGTGCCAGTAGTACCCGGGAAGGGGGGTTCGCCGGGGAGACCCAGTACTTC.